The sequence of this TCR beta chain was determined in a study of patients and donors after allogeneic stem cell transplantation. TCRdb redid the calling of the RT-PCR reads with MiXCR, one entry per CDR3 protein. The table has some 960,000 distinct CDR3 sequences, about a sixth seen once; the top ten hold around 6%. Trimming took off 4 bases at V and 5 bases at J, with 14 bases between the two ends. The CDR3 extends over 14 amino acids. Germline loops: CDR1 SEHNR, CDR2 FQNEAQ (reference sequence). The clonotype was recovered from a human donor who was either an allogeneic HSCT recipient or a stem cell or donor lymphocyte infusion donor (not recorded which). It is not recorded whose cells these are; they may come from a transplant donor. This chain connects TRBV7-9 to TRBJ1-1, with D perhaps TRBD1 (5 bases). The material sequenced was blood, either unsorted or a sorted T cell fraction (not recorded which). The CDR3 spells CASSSGRVRTEAFF. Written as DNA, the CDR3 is TGTGCCAGCAGCTCGGGCAGGGTTCGGACTGAAGCTTTCTTT.